Listed below are T cell receptor beta chains from one sample, sequenced in a study of T cell responses to AZD1222 COVID-19 vaccine. TCRdb keeps only in-frame clones here, not all; method: immunoSEQ multiplex PCR. The sample consists of 90,000 to 120,000 clones, about 93% of them appearing once. The sample was peripheral blood, taken on day 0 of AZD1222 vaccination. The source is an adult in good health. Each CDR3 is given with its conserved first and last residue. Each record gives: clone size, J gene, D gene, V gene, CDR3 protein, CDR3 DNA. The D gene is left open where the match is weak. The size field is filled for only some rows; it gives once, few, many or a size class.

- | TRBJ2-3 | TRBD1 | TRBV29-1 | CSVVGTAFGTDTQYF | TGCAGCGTTGTGGGGACAGCCTTCGGCACAGATACGCAGTATTTT
- | TRBJ2-1 | - | TRBV27 | CASSLTGTYNEQFF | TGTGCCAGCAGTTTGACCGGGACCTACAATGAGCAGTTCTTC
- | TRBJ2-7 | - | TRBV6-2/TRBV6-3 | CASSYSPTRMDLEQYF | TGTGCCAGCAGTTACTCCCCGACAAGGATGGACTTGGAGCAGTACTTC
- | TRBJ1-2 | TRBD1 | TRBV10-3 | CAISESTGIYGYTF | TGTGCCATCAGTGAGTCGACAGGGATCTATGGCTACACCTTC
- | TRBJ2-3 | TRBD1 | TRBV13 | CASSLNTGGLGTDTQYF | TGTGCCAGCAGCTTGAACACAGGGGGCCTTGGCACAGATACGCAGTATTTT
- | TRBJ2-7 | TRBD2 | TRBV3-1/TRBV3-2 | CASSQEALGASGSYEQYF | TGTGCCAGCAGCCAAGAGGCCCTAGGGGCTAGCGGCTCCTACGAGCAGTACTTC
- | TRBJ1-4 | - | TRBV5-1 | CASSFREDNEKLFF | TGCGCCAGCAGCTTCAGGGAGGATAATGAAAAACTGTTTTTT
once | TRBJ1-2 | - | TRBV5-4 | CASSYDSTYGYTF | TGTGCCAGCAGTTACGACAGCACCTATGGCTACACCTTC
- | TRBJ2-1 | - | TRBV5-1 | CASSLASGGENEQFF | TGCGCCAGCAGCTTGGCCAGTGGGGGAGAAAATGAGCAGTTCTTC
- | TRBJ1-4 | - | TRBV27 | CASSLFTNEKLFF | TGTGCCAGCAGTTTATTTACTAATGAAAAACTGTTTTTT
- | TRBJ1-4 | TRBD1 | TRBV6-5 | CASSWGQKNEKLFF | TGTGCCAGCAGTTGGGGACAGAAAAATGAAAAACTGTTTTTT
- | TRBJ2-3 | TRBD2 | TRBV5-4 | CASSLAGGPTDTQYF | TGTGCCAGCAGCCTAGCGGGAGGGCCCACAGATACGCAGTATTTT
- | TRBJ2-7 | - | TRBV7-9 | CASSLTVSHEQYF | TGTGCCAGCAGCTTAACAGTTTCCCACGAGCAGTACTTC
- | TRBJ1-1 | - | TRBV6-6 | CASSYKTGNTEAFF | TGTGCCAGCAGTTACAAAACAGGGAACACTGAAGCTTTCTTT
medium-sized | TRBJ2-7 | TRBD1 | TRBV18 | CASSPDRGHEQYF | TGTGCCAGCTCTCCGGACAGGGGCCACGAGCAGTACTTC
- | TRBJ1-1 | - | TRBV25-1 | CASSDSTGTYTEAFF | TGTGCCAGCAGTGATTCGACCGGGACCTACACTGAAGCTTTCTTT
- | TRBJ1-5 | - | TRBV21-1 | CASTKKNQPQHF | TGTGCCAGCACCAAGAAGAATCAGCCCCAGCATTTT
once | TRBJ2-2 | - | TRBV5-4 | CASSPFGPTTDAGELFF | TGTGCCAGCAGCCCCTTCGGGCCGACTACGGACGCCGGGGAGCTGTTTTTT
- | TRBJ1-2 | TRBD1 | TRBV29-1 | CSVDKQGARGYTF | TGCAGCGTTGATAAACAGGGGGCCCGTGGCTACACCTTC
- | TRBJ1-2 | TRBD1 | TRBV5-4 | CASSSGQVFGYTF | TGTGCCAGCAGCTCGGGACAGGTGTTTGGCTACACCTTC
- | TRBJ1-1 | - | TRBV6-5 | CASSYSRGDGNTEAFF | TGTGCCAGCAGTTACTCGAGGGGGGATGGGAACACTGAAGCTTTCTTT
- | TRBJ2-4 | - | TRBV19 | CASSMENIQYF | TGTGCCAGTAGTATGGAAAACATTCAGTACTTC
- | TRBJ2-2 | - | TRBV5-5 | CASSLGDAGELFF | TGTGCCAGCAGCTTGGGTGACGCAGGGGAGCTGTTTTTT
- | TRBJ1-5 | - | TRBV7-9 | CASSREGIQPQHF | TGTGCCAGCAGCCGCGAAGGGATTCAGCCCCAGCATTTT
- | TRBJ1-1 | - | TRBV27 | CASSLSSGDRAEAFF | TGTGCCAGCAGTTTATCGTCAGGGGATCGCGCTGAAGCTTTCTTT
- | TRBJ1-1 | - | TRBV5-1 | CASSSTVAGAFF | TGCGCCAGCAGCTCAACAGTAGCTGGAGCTTTCTTT
once | TRBJ2-5 | TRBD1 | TRBV7-2 | CASSLAGGSEETQYF | TGTGCCAGCAGCTTGGCAGGGGGCTCTGAGGAGACCCAGTACTTC
- | TRBJ1-3 | TRBD1 | TRBV7-8 | CASSRTGGWGNTIYF | TGTGCCAGCAGCCGAACAGGGGGATGGGGAAACACCATATATTTT
- | TRBJ1-1 | TRBD1 | TRBV11-2 | CASSAWTGGTNTEAFF | TGTGCCAGCAGCGCTTGGACAGGGGGGACGAACACTGAAGCTTTCTTT
- | TRBJ1-1 | - | TRBV6-5 | CASSPPPGATEAFF | TGTGCCAGCAGTCCCCCCCCAGGGGCCACTGAAGCTTTCTTT
once | TRBJ2-1 | - | TRBV3-1/TRBV3-2 | CASSQGHGMDEQFF | TGTGCCAGCAGCCAAGGTCACGGAATGGATGAGCAGTTCTTC
- | TRBJ2-7 | - | TRBV6-5 | CACADSSYEQYF | TGTGCCTGCGCGGACAGCTCCTACGAGCAGTACTTC
- | TRBJ1-1 | - | TRBV19 | CASSIRLIPSEAFF | TGTGCCAGTAGTATCCGTCTAATTCCAAGTGAAGCTTTCTTT
- | TRBJ2-3 | TRBD2 | TRBV9 | CASSVTGLASTDTQYF | TGTGCCAGCAGCGTCACGGGACTAGCTAGCACAGATACGCAGTATTTT
- | TRBJ2-1 | TRBD2 | TRBV5-4 | CASSPIAGADNEQFF | TGTGCCAGCAGCCCGATAGCGGGAGCTGACAATGAGCAGTTCTTC
- | TRBJ1-2 | - | TRBV30 | CAWNHRLIRVLF | TGTGCCTGGAACCACCGATTGATTCGGGTACTCTTC
- | TRBJ1-3 | TRBD1 | TRBV7-9 | CASRQGNGNTIYF | TGTGCCAGCAGACAGGGGAATGGAAACACCATATATTTT
- | TRBJ2-5 | - | TRBV4-1 | CASSQEGSVARETQYF | TGCGCCAGCAGCCAAGAAGGGTCGGTGGCGCGCGAGACCCAGTACTTC
- | TRBJ1-1 | - | TRBV30 | CAWSVRGATGTEAFF | TGTGCCTGGAGTGTACGGGGAGCAACGGGCACTGAAGCTTTCTTT
few | TRBJ1-6 | - | TRBV4-1 | CASSQVGGSPLHF | TGCGCCAGCAGCCAAGTAGGCGGTTCACCCCTCCACTTT
few | TRBJ2-2 | TRBD2 | TRBV24-1 | CATSDLTSGNTGELFF | TGTGCCACCAGTGATTTGACTAGCGGGAACACCGGGGAGCTGTTTTTT
- | TRBJ1-1 | - | TRBV28 | CASSFPVNTEAFF | TGTGCCAGCAGTTTTCCGGTGAACACTGAAGCTTTCTTT
- | TRBJ2-5 | - | TRBV24-1 | CATSDQDSRFQETQYF | TGTGCCACCAGTGATCAGGACAGTAGATTCCAAGAGACCCAGTACTTC
- | TRBJ2-7 | TRBD1 | TRBV23-1 | CASSSDRAYEQYF | TGCGCCAGCAGTTCAGACAGGGCCTACGAGCAGTACTTC
- | TRBJ1-2 | - | TRBV6-5 | CASSIAGTNGYTF | TGTGCCAGCAGTATAGCCGGGACAAATGGCTACACCTTC
- | TRBJ2-3 | - | TRBV18 | CASSTQDTQYF | TGTGCCAGCTCAACGCAAGATACGCAGTATTTT
- | TRBJ1-5 | - | TRBV19 | CASSSRPDTAPQHF | TGTGCCAGTAGTTCCCGCCCGGACACGGCGCCCCAGCATTTT
- | TRBJ2-1 | TRBD2 | TRBV30 | CAWSRAGLAEFQFF | TGTGCCTGGAGTAGAGCGGGACTAGCCGAATTTCAGTTCTTC
- | TRBJ1-2 | TRBD1 | TRBV10-2 | CASSSFRTGSTYGYTF | TGCGCCAGCAGTTCCTTCAGGACAGGGTCTACCTATGGCTACACCTTC
- | TRBJ2-7 | TRBD2 | TRBV7-9 | CASSPWTGLASSYEQYF | TGTGCCAGCAGCCCCTGGACCGGACTAGCTTCGTCCTACGAGCAGTACTTC
- | TRBJ2-7 | - | TRBV6-5 | CASRKNPWEQYF | TGTGCCAGCAGGAAGAACCCTTGGGAGCAGTACTTC
few | TRBJ1-3 | - | TRBV5-1 | CASQSAAGSRNTIYF | TGCGCCAGCCAATCGGCCGCAGGTTCTCGAAACACCATATATTTT
once | TRBJ1-2 | - | TRBV4-2 | CASSQGSGVAYGYTF | TGTGCCAGCAGCCAAGGTTCAGGGGTGGCCTATGGCTACACCTTC
few | TRBJ2-1 | - | TRBV6-5 | CASSSLGVSYNEQFF | TGTGCCAGCAGCTCCTTAGGGGTCTCCTACAATGAGCAGTTCTTC
- | TRBJ2-1 | - | TRBV4-1 | CASSQDLHSRNEQFF | TGCGCCAGCAGCCAAGATCTGCATAGTAGGAATGAGCAGTTCTTC